These 31 T cell receptor beta chains were all obtained from the same sample, sequenced in a study of shared T cell receptors in the human thymus. Repertoires were generated with immunoSEQ multiplex PCR, while TCRdb's copy carries only in-frame clones and drops some. Among 500,000 to 750,000 clones, 88% were seen once, and the ten largest hold over 0.008%. The sample was also linked to a second study, of human thymus T cells.

Sequencing was performed on thymocytes. These receptors were taken from a boy under two years old with a congenital heart defect.

V usage is TRBV27 and J usage is TRBJ2-7; TRBD1 matches 8 bases. Germline loops: CDR1 MNHEY, CDR2 SMNVEV (reference sequence). The CDR3 consists of 14 residues. V shed 5 bases, J shed 0 bases, and the junction held 3 bases outside the gene matches. The CDR3 bases are TGTGCCAGCAGTGCCACAGGGGGCTCCTACGAGCAGTACTTC. Encoded protein: CASSATGGSYEQYF.

V is TRBV5-6 and J is TRBJ2-3; 16 nucleotides line up with TRBD2. Losses at the gene ends were 4 bases for V and 13 bases for J; bases not matched to a gene: 9. Germline CDR1 reads SGHDT; CDR2 reads YYEEEE. This CDR3 has 15 residues. The CDR3 nucleotides are TGTGCCAGCAGCCGGGGACTAGCGGGAGGGGGTTTGGAGTATTTT. Protein: CASSRGLAGGGLEYF.

The genes are TRBV25-1 and TRBJ2-1; 14 bases are a match to TRBD2. Trimming at V came to 3 bases and at J to 10 bases, leaving 2 bases not matched to a gene. There are 14 residues in the CDR3. The V gene's germline CDR1 is MGHDK and CDR2 SYGVNS. CDR3 sequence: CASSETSGRGEQFF. DNA for the CDR3: TGTGCCAGCAGTGAGACTAGCGGGAGGGGGGAGCAGTTCTTC.

The chain recombines TRBV6-5 with TRBJ2-4; D may be TRBD2 (6 bases). The V end was cut by 0 bases, the J end by 3 bases, with 12 bases between. CDR1 is MNHEY, CDR2 SVGAGI, per germline. This CDR3 has 16 residues. The CDR3, as DNA: TGTGCCAGCAGTTACTCCGCCAGGACTAACAAAAACATTCAGTACTTC. It encodes CASSYSARTNKNIQYF.

The chain recombines TRBV5-8 with TRBJ2-2; D perhaps matches TRBD2 (5 bases). The germline V gene encodes CDR1 SGHTS and CDR2 YDEGEE. The CDR3 is made up of 11 amino acids. V gave up 7 bases and J gave up 8 bases, with 9 bases separating them. In DNA form, the CDR3 reads TGTGCCAGCCCCCGGGGAGGGGAGCTGTTTTTT. As protein: CASPRGGELFF.

This chain joins TRBV25-1 and TRBJ2-2; D perhaps matches TRBD1 (6 bases). The V end lost 2 bases, the J end lost 5 bases, and 6 bases lay between the germline ends. The germline CDR1 and CDR2 sequences are MGHDK and SYGVNS. This CDR3 region has 13 residues. CDR3 nucleotide sequence: TGTGCCAGCAGTGAACAGGGGACCGGGGAGCTGTTTTTT. As protein: CASSEQGTGELFF.

The chain combines TRBV29-1 with TRBJ2-1; 8 nucleotides line up with TRBD2. From germline, CDR1 is SQVTM and CDR2 ANQGSEA. V shed 5 bases and J 5 bases; nucleotides not matched to a gene: 8. The CDR3 has 14 amino acids. CDR3 protein: CSVSGTRGHNEQFF. Written as DNA, the CDR3 is TGCAGCGTTTCCGGGACTAGGGGACACAATGAGCAGTTCTTC.

The chain links TRBV15 to TRBJ2-5, with TRBD2 matching 13 bases. Germline V gene lookup returns CDR1 LNHNV and CDR2 YYDKDF (reference sequence). The CDR3 spans 14 residues. V gave up 6 bases and J gave up 4 bases; unmatched junction bases: 2. The CDR3 sequence is CATSRLAGGETQYF. The CDR3 DNA reads TGTGCCACCAGTCGACTAGCGGGGGGAGAGACCCAGTACTTC.

This clone was seen just once. The rearrangement uses TRBV5-4 and TRBJ2-7; the match to TRBD2 covers 12 bases. This CDR3 has 16 amino acids. From germline, CDR1 is SGHNT and CDR2 YYREEE (reference sequence). Trimming at V came to 4 bases and at J to 7 bases, leaving 12 bases not matched to a gene. CDR3 sequence (DNA): TGTGCCAGCAGCCCCCTACGACTAGCGGGAGCGGTTGAGCAGTACTTC. As protein: CASSPLRLAGAVEQYF.

The V call is TRBV7-9, the J call TRBJ2-5, with 8 bases matching TRBD1. The CDR3 consists of 16 residues. Trimming removed 3 bases from V and 4 bases from J; junction bases left unmatched: 10. Germline CDR1 reads SEHNR; CDR2 reads FQNEAQ (reference sequence). CDR3 sequence reads: CASSFLDRVSGETQYF. In DNA form, the CDR3 reads TGTGCCAGCAGCTTTTTGGACAGGGTGAGTGGAGAGACCCAGTACTTC.

The V gene is TRBV9, the J gene TRBJ2-5, with D hard to call. The CDR3 runs 14 residues. V gave up 3 bases and J gave up 1 base, with 10 bases separating them. Germline loops: CDR1 SGDLS, CDR2 YYNGEE. The CDR3 DNA follows: TGTGCCAGCAGCGCTTCACAGACCCAAGAGACCCAGTACTTC. It translates to CASSASQTQETQYF.

The chain has TRBV5-6 and TRBJ2-1, with D tentatively TRBD1 (5 bases). The CDR3 sequence is 14 residues long. V was cut by 0 bases and J by 5 bases, with 9 bases left in between. Germline lookup yields CDR1 SGHDT and CDR2 YYEEEE. Written as DNA, the CDR3 is TGTGCCAGCAGCTTGGATGCCAGGGACAATGAGCAGTTCTTC. This sequence encodes CASSLDARDNEQFF.

V and J are TRBV4-1 and TRBJ2-7; D may be TRBD1 (5 bases). Germline CDR1 is MGHRA and CDR2 is YSYEKL. Trimming removed 4 bases at V and 3 bases at J, with 10 bases between. This CDR3 is 13 amino acids long. The CDR3 coding sequence is TGCGCCAGCAGCCTTTATACAGGCTACGAGCAGTACTTC. Its translation is CASSLYTGYEQYF.

The gene calls are TRBV11-3 and TRBJ2-1; D not certain. Germline values: CDR1 SGHNT, CDR2 YENEEA. The length of the CDR3 is 13 residues. Trimming removed 7 bases from V and 6 bases from J, with 13 bases in between. DNA of the CDR3: TGTGCCAGCAACTCCGCCGGGTGCAATGAGCAGTTCTTC. This encodes CASNSAGCNEQFF.

The chain combines TRBV7-9 with TRBJ1-2; perhaps TRBD1 as D (6 bases). Germline CDR1 is SEHNR and CDR2 is FQNEAQ (reference sequence). The CDR3 runs 16 residues. The V end lost 3 bases, the J end lost 0 bases, and 14 bases lay between the germline ends. CDR3 in DNA: TGTGCCAGCAGCTTGGCTGGACAGAGAGCTAACTATGGCTACACCTTC. This sequence encodes CASSLAGQRANYGYTF.

The chain couples TRBV14 to TRBJ1-2; tentative D call: TRBD1 (6 bases). Per the germline V gene, CDR1 is SGHDN and CDR2 is FVKESK. CDR3 length: 16 residues. Trimming pared 0 bases from V and 1 base from J, leaving 12 bases between. CDR3: CASSQDRWTDNYGYTF. Written as DNA, the CDR3 is TGTGCCAGCAGCCAAGATCGATGGACAGATAACTATGGCTACACCTTC.

J is TRBJ2-5 and V is TRBV4-3; weak D call: TRBD2 (6 bases). V was clipped by 3 bases and J by 3 bases, with 8 bases between them. The CDR3 has 13 amino acids. Per germline, CDR1 LGHNA and CDR2 YSLEER. CDR3 amino acids: CASSQDYKETQYF. The CDR3 region has the DNA TGCGCCAGCAGCCAGGACTATAAAGAGACCCAGTACTTC.

This clone was found once. The rearrangement links TRBV9 to TRBJ2-1; TRBD1 agrees at 12 bases. This CDR3 is 14 amino acids long. V lost 3 bases to trimming and J lost 6 bases; unmatched junction nucleotides: 1. The V gene's germline CDR1 is SGDLS and CDR2 YYNGEE. For the CDR3, the DNA is TGTGCCAGCAGCGAGGGACAGGGGGCCAATGAGCAGTTCTTC. Protein product: CASSEGQGANEQFF.

This chain uses TRBV19 with TRBJ2-1, with a weak D call TRBD2 (5 bases). Trimming pared 6 bases from V and 15 bases from J, leaving 12 bases between. The germline V gene has CDR1 LNHDA and CDR2 SQIVND (reference sequence). This CDR3 has 10 residues. This chain's CDR3 is CASSRRAAFF. In DNA, the CDR3 is TGTGCCAGTAGCAGGCGGGCGGCGTTCTTC.

A remark on this clone: Without the conserved terminal phenylalanine or tryptophan, this CDR3 likely stems from a read error. The DNA is omitted, as the CDR3 cannot be located on it reliably, and the CDR3 follows TCRdb's listing. V is TRBV2 and J is TRBJ2-7; the D call of TRBD2 is as the table states it, not checked on the DNA. Germline V gene lookup returns CDR1 SNHLY and CDR2 FYNNEI. The length of the CDR3 is 15 amino acids, counting both ends. The CDR3 loop reads CASSQSGTSVRKRAI.

V and J are TRBV11-2 and TRBJ2-1, with 8 positions matching TRBD2. The V gene's germline CDR1 is SGHAT and CDR2 FQNNGV. Unmatched junction bases numbered 9, after V lost 4 bases and J lost 7 bases. The CDR3 sequence is 15 residues long. CDR3 bases: TGTGCCAGCAGCTGGACCGGGACTAGAGGTAATGAGCAGTTCTTC. Translating it yields CASSWTGTRGNEQFF. The full variable domain, its missing parts supplied by reference TRBV11-2 and TRBJ2-1, is EAGVAQSPRYKIIEKRQSVAFWCNPISGHATLYWYQQILGQGPKLLIQFQNNGVVDDSQLPKDRFSAERLKGVDSTLKIQPAKLEDSAVYLCASSWTGTRGNEQFFGPGTRLTVL.

The chain is built from TRBV4-2 and TRBJ1-2, with no clear D. The germline gives CDR1 LGHNA, CDR2 YNFKEQ. Between the trimmed V and J ends, which lost 4 bases and 4 bases, there was a span of 16 bases. CDR3 size: 15 residues. CDR3 sequence (DNA): TGTGCCAGCAGCCCGGGTGGCCCTCTGGGCTATGGCTACACCTTC. As protein: CASSPGGPLGYGYTF.

J is TRBJ2-5 and V is TRBV27, with TRBD2 as a possible D gene (7 bases). The length of the CDR3 is 13 residues. Trimming shortened V by 6 bases and J by 2 bases, and 10 bases separated the two germline ends. Germline CDR1 is MNHEY and CDR2 is SMNVEV (reference sequence). The CDR3 region has the DNA TGTGCCAGCAGCGGGGGGCATCAAGAGACCCAGTACTTC. It codes for CASSGGHQETQYF.

The chain recombines TRBV15 with TRBJ2-4; D is perhaps TRBD1 (5 bases). This CDR3 is 13 amino acids long. V shed 0 bases and J shed 7 bases, with 7 bases lying between them. Germline CDR1 LNHNV, CDR2 YYDKDF (reference sequence). The CDR3 DNA reads TGTGCCACCAGCAGAGATAAGGGGAACATTCAGTACTTC. Its protein is CATSRDKGNIQYF.

The chain couples TRBV28 to TRBJ1-2; the D gene is possibly TRBD1 (6 bases). Trimming removed 5 bases from V and 4 bases from J, with 20 bases in between. The CDR3 loop spans 16 amino acids. Germline values: CDR1 MDHEN, CDR2 SYDVKM. The CDR3 loop is CASSPAGQILFYGYTF. In DNA, the CDR3 is TGTGCCAGCAGTCCAGCAGGACAGATACTATTCTATGGCTACACCTTC.

The V and J genes are TRBV28 and TRBJ2-5, with 10 positions matching TRBD2. Judging by the DNA end, TRBJ2-7 fits better; the J call may be wrong. The CDR3 length is 15 residues. Germline assignment: CDR1 MDHEN and CDR2 SYDVKM. CDR3 in amino acids: CASTEPSGSVYEQYF. The CDR3 DNA follows: TGTGCCAGCACTGAACCTAGCGGGAGTGTCTACGAGCAGTACTTC.

This chain uses TRBV27 with TRBJ1-1; tentatively, D is TRBD1 (6 bases). Looked up from germline, CDR1 is MNHEY and CDR2 is SMNVEV (reference sequence). Trimming took 8 bases from V and 1 from J, leaving 11 bases between them. This CDR3 contains 13 residues. The DNA for the CDR3 is TGTGCCAGCGGTTGGACAGCGAACACTGAAGCTTTCTTT. Its translation is CASGWTANTEAFF.

The chain carries TRBV30 and TRBJ2-2, with D hard to call. This CDR3 comprises 12 residues. CDR1 is GTSNPN, CDR2 SVGIG, per germline (reference sequence). V lost 1 base, J lost 6 bases, and 6 bases lay in between. In DNA, the CDR3 is TGTGCCTGGAGTGGTGCGGCCGGGGAGCTGTTTTTT. Protein sequence: CAWSGAAGELFF.

This chain uses TRBV11-3 with TRBJ2-1; D is perhaps TRBD2 (5 bases). This CDR3 is built from 13 residues. Germline values: CDR1 SGHNT, CDR2 YENEEA. Trimming took 5 bases from V and 7 from J, leaving 12 bases between them. The CDR3 spells CASSPQLDNEQFF. In DNA form, the CDR3 reads TGTGCCAGCAGCCCCCAACTAGATAATGAGCAGTTCTTC.

The V call is TRBV2, the J call TRBJ1-4; D unresolved. The CDR3 contains 11 residues. CDR1 is SNHLY, CDR2 FYNNEI, per germline. Trimming removed 7 bases at V and 6 bases at J, with 6 bases between. DNA for the CDR3: TGTGCCAGCATACGGGATGAAAAACTGTTTTTT. Amino acids: CASIRDEKLFF. Looking up the rest from reference TRBV2 and TRBJ1-4 gives the full variable domain: EPEVTQTPSHQVTQMGQEVILRCVPISNHLYFYWYRQILGQKVEFLVSFYNNEISEKSEIFDDQFSVERPDGSNFTLKIRSTKLEDSAMYFCASIRDEKLFFGSGTQLSVL.

The gene calls are TRBV7-8 and TRBJ2-3; perhaps TRBD2 as D (6 bases). Trimming left V 5 bases short and J 3 bases short, with 12 bases between. This CDR3 is 14 amino acids long. Germline CDR1 is SGHVS and CDR2 is FQNEAQ. The CDR3 protein is CASSPEGQTDTQYF. The CDR3 region has the DNA TGTGCCAGCAGCCCGGAGGGGCAGACAGATACGCAGTATTTT.